This T cell receptor (beta chain) emerged from a study of control samples from healthy donors and cancer patients. V gave up 6 bases and J gave up 7 bases, with 13 bases separating them. Germline lookup yields CDR1 LGHDT and CDR2 YNNKEL (reference sequence). CDR3 size: 13 residues. Sequencing used immunoSEQ multiplex PCR; TCRdb keeps in-frame clones, though not all of them. Of some 100,000 clones in the sample, about nine tenths were seen once. Input material: blood. The receptor comes from a human donor in good health. The donor label of this sample is uncertain. J is TRBJ1-3 and V is TRBV3-1 (or the pseudogene TRBV3-2), with D hard to call. The CDR3 DNA follows: TGTGCCAGCAGAAAAGGGCCCTTGAACACCATATATTTT. Its protein is CASRKGPLNTIYF.